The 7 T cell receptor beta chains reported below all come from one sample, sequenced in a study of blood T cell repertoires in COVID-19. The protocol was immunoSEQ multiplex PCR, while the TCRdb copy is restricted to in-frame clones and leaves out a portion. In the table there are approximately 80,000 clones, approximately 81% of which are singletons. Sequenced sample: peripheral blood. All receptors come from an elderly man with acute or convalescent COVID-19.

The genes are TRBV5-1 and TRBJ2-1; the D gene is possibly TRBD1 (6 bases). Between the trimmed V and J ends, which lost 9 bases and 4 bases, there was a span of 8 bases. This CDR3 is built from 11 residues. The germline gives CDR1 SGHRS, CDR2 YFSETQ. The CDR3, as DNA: TGCGCCACGAGGGGGTACAATGAGCAGTTCTTC. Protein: CATRGYNEQFF.

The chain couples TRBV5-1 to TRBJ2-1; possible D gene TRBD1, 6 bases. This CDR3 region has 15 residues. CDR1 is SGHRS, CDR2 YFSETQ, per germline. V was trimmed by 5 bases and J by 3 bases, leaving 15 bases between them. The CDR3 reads CASSPTGTFYNEQFF. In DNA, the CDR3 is TGCGCCAGCAGTCCCACAGGGACCTTCTACAATGAGCAGTTCTTC.

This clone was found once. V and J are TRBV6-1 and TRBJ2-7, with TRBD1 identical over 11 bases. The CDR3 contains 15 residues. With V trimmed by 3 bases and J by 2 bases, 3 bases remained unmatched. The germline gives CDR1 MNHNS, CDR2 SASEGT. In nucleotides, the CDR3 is TGTGCCAGCAGTGAGGGGACAGGGGGGGCCTACGAGCAGTACTTC. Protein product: CASSEGTGGAYEQYF.

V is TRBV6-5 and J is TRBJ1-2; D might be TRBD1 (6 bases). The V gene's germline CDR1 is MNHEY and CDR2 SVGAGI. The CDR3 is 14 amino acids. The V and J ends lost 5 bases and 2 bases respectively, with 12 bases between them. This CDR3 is CASSRTAINYGYTF. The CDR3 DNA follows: TGTGCCAGCAGTAGGACAGCGATAAACTATGGCTACACCTTC.

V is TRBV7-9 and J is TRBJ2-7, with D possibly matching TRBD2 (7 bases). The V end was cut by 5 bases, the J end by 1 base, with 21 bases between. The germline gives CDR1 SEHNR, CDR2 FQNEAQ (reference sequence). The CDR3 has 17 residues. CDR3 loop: CASSPKGGAALSYEQYF. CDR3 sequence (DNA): TGTGCCAGCAGCCCCAAGGGGGGGGCTGCGCTTTCCTACGAGCAGTACTTC.

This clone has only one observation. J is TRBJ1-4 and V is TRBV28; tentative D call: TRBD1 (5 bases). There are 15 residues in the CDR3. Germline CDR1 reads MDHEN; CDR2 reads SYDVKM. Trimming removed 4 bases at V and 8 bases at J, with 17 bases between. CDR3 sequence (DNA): TGTGCCAGCAGTTCCCCGGGACTGGTATACGAAAAACTGTTTTTT. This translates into CASSSPGLVYEKLFF.

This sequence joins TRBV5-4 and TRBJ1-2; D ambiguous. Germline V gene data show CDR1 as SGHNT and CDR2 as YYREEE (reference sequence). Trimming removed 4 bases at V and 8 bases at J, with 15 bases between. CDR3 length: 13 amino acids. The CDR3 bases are TGTGCCAGCAGCCTAGTCCCGAGCCGGGGCTACACCTTC. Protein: CASSLVPSRGYTF.